This T cell receptor (beta chain) emerged from a study of T cell clonality in common variable immunodeficiency. The table came from immunoSEQ multiplex PCR; TCRdb's copy has only in-frame clones and leaves some out. Singletons are absent from the sample, which has roughly 40,000 clones. Heparinized whole blood, roughly 5 to 9 ml, came from each donor. Germline-derived CDR1 and CDR2 are DFQATT and SNEGSKA (reference sequence). V shed 5 bases, J shed 4 bases, and the junction held 17 bases outside the gene matches. This CDR3 contains 18 residues. This clone was counted ten times or more. Antigen specificity is unknown. The read gets to within 3 residues of the CDR3 end, and the germline J gene fills in the rest. Study conclusions and caveats: Reportedly, TCR beta sequences from common variable immunodeficiency showed fewer deletions and N-nucleotide insertions.

The chain combines TRBV20-1 with TRBJ1-2; TRBD1 matches 12 bases. The source of this sequence is a person aged 18-70 years in good health. The specimen sequenced was peripheral blood mononuclear cells. The covered CDR3 bases are TGCAGTGCTGGGGGATTCCGGGACAGGGGGCAAAGTTTCTATGGC. Residues: CSAGGFRDRGQSFYG. The CDR3 in full is CSAGGFRDRGQSFYGYTF.